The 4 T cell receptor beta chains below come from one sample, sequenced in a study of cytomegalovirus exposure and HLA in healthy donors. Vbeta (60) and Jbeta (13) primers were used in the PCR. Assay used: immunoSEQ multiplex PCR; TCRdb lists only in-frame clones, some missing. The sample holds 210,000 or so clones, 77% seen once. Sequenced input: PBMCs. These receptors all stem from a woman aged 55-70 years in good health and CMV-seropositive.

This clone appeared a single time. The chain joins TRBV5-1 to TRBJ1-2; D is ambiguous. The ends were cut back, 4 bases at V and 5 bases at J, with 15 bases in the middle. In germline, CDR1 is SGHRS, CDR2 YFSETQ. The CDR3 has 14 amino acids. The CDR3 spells CASSRERGAYGYTF. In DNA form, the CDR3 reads TGCGCCAGCAGCCGGGAGAGAGGAGCGTATGGCTACACCTTC.

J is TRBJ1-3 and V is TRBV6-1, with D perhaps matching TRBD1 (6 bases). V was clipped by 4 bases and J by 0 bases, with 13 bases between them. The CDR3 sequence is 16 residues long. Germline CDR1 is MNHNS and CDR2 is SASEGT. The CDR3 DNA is TGTGCCAGCAGTGTATCGGACAGCAGCTCTGGAAACACCATATATTTT. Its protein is CASSVSDSSSGNTIYF.

The CDR3 DNA sequence: TGTGCCAGCCGACCCGGGGGGGTACGAAACACCATATATTTT. It is translated as CASRPGGVRNTIYF. The chain couples TRBV28 to TRBJ1-3; D might be TRBD1 (5 bases). The CDR3 has 14 amino acids. Trimming removed 8 bases at V and 5 bases at J, with 16 bases between. The germline V gene has CDR1 MDHEN and CDR2 SYDVKM.

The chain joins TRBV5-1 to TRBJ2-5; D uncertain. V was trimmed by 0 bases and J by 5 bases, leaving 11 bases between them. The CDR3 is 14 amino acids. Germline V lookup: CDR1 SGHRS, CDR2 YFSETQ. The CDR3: CASSLGNLRETQYF. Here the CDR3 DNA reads TGCGCCAGCAGCTTGGGCAACCTCAGGGAGACCCAGTACTTC.